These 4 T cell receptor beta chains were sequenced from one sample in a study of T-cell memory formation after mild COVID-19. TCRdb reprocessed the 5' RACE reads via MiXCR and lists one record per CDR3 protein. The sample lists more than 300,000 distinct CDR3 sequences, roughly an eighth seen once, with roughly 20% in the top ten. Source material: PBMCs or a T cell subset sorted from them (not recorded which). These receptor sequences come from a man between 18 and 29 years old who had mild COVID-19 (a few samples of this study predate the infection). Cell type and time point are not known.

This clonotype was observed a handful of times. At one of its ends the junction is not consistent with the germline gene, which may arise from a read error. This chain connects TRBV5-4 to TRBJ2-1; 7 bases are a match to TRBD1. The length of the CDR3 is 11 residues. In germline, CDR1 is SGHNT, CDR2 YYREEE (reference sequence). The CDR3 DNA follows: TGTGCCAGCAGCTTAACAGGGGTTTTGGTCTTC. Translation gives CASSLTGVLVF.

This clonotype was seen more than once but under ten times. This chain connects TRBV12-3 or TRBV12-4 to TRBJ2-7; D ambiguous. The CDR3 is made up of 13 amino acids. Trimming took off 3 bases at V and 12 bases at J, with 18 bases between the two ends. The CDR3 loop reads CASSFGILRDRYF. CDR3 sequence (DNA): TGTGCCAGCAGTTTTGGAATCCTGAGAGATCGGTACTTC.

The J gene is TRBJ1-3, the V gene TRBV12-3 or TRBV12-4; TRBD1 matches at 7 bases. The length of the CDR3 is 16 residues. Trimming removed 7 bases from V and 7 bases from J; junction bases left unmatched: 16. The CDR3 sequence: CASNQRPGGLGNTIYF. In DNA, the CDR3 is TGTGCCAGCAACCAACGACCAGGGGGGCTGGGGAACACCATATATTTT.

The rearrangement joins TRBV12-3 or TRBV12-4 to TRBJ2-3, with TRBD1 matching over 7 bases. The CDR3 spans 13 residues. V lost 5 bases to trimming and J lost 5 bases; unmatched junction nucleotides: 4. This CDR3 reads CASSLQGKDTQYF. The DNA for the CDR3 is TGTGCCAGCAGTCTACAGGGGAAAGATACGCAGTATTTT.